The rows below give T cell receptor beta chains drawn from one sample of a study of T-cell memory formation after mild COVID-19. MiXCR, run by TCRdb on the 5' RACE reads, gives a single entry per CDR3 protein. The sample has about 140,000 distinct CDR3 sequences; 14% are singletons. The specimen was PBMCs or a T cell subset sorted from them (not recorded which). The receptor set was obtained from an adult woman who had mild COVID-19 (a few samples of this study predate the infection). Cell type and time point are not known. CDR3s include the opening cysteine and the closing phenylalanine or tryptophan. D genes are given only for firm matches.

>TRBJ2-7|TRBV5-1|TRBD2
CASSLTSGTYEQYF
>TRBJ1-2|TRBV6-5|-
CASSYSQFYYGYTF
>TRBJ2-5|TRBV7-6|TRBD2
CASSSPLAGGLSETQYF
>TRBJ2-7|TRBV27|TRBD2
CASRPGLAESYEQYF
>TRBJ1-5|TRBV20-1|-
CSASDSYNLNQPQHF
>TRBJ2-2|TRBV7-6|-
CASSLDRETGELFF
>TRBJ2-3|TRBV4-2|-
CASSQVVAGRTDTKYF
>TRBJ2-3|TRBV7-9|-
CASSLGQSTDTQYF
>TRBJ2-3|TRBV7-2|TRBD2
CASSSRTSGFPSTDTQYF
>TRBJ1-5|TRBV15|TRBD1
CATSRDKGTGRPQHF
>TRBJ2-3|TRBV24-1|-
CATSDLGDSHTQYF
>TRBJ1-1|TRBV19|-
CASSKSGVTQAFF
>TRBJ2-7|TRBV20-1|-
CSARGAFAGSYEQYF
>TRBJ2-1|TRBV14|-
CASSQEPEVSYNEQFF
>TRBJ2-7|TRBV4-3|-
CASSQEGTESYEQYF
>TRBJ2-1|TRBV29-1|TRBD1
CSVSGTGMFYNEQFF
>TRBJ1-1|TRBV27|-
CASRGNWNTEAFF
>TRBJ2-5|TRBV6-5|-
CASSLDYYQETQYF
>TRBJ1-3|TRBV15|-
CATSRRGSGNTIYF
>TRBJ2-5|TRBV5-1|TRBD1
CASSLSTGAQETQYF
>TRBJ2-1|TRBV7-2|TRBD2
CASSSSGGLGEQFF
>TRBJ2-3|TRBV12-3/TRBV12-4|TRBD2
CASSLPGLAFDTQYF
>TRBJ1-2|TRBV12-3/TRBV12-4|-
CASSFLWLRGAYGYTF
>TRBJ2-3|TRBV24-1|-
CATSEPQGWEPDTQYF
>TRBJ2-2|TRBV3-1|-
CASSIELDTGELFF
>TRBJ1-1|TRBV6-6|-
CASNLMGDTEAFF
>TRBJ2-1|TRBV4-1|-
CASSPRTGSYNEQFF
>TRBJ2-3|TRBV23-1|TRBD2
CASRMTSGRRDTQYF
>TRBJ2-1|TRBV5-5|-
CASKFLTGSKYNEQFF
>TRBJ2-7|TRBV27|TRBD1
CASSFQGASEQYF
>TRBJ2-1|TRBV24-1|-
CATSDYGYNEQFF
>TRBJ1-1|TRBV9|TRBD1
CASSERGQGYTEAFF
>TRBJ2-2|TRBV7-7|-
CASSYRTGELFF
>TRBJ1-1|TRBV5-6|-
CASSLVRGDTEAFF
>TRBJ2-7|TRBV11-2|-
CASSLALLDEQYF
>TRBJ2-7|TRBV20-1|-
CSALEGGSYEQYF
>TRBJ2-3|TRBV9|-
CASRTGSTDTQYF